Each of the 5 T cell receptor beta chains below was sequenced from the same sample in a study of metastatic and nonmetastatic thyroid tumors. All patients were untreated before thyroid surgery. With MiXCR, TCRdb reprocessed the PCR reads. The sample has roughly 65,000 clones, 13% to 15% seen once. The sequenced sample was blood. These receptors were collected from a male donor with papillary thyroid cancer or a benign thyroid nodule (not recorded which). Some clones in this sample may be carry-over from other donors' samples.

The gene calls are TRBV20-1 and TRBJ2-1; 7 bases fit TRBD2. The CDR3 loop spans 18 amino acids. The germline CDR1 and CDR2 sequences are DFQATT and SNEGSKA (reference sequence). V shed 2 bases, J shed 7 bases, and the junction held 20 bases outside the gene matches. As DNA, the CDR3 is TGCAGTGCTAGAAAGGAGTCGGGGGAGGGCCCTGAATTGAATGAGCAGTTCTTC. This encodes CSARKESGEGPELNEQFF.

This clone occurred many times. V and J are TRBV19 and TRBJ1-1; 9 nucleotides match TRBD1. The CDR3 has 15 amino acids. In germline, CDR1 is LNHDA, CDR2 SQIVND (reference sequence). J lost 4 bases, V lost 6 bases, and 9 bases had no gene match. The CDR3 loop is CASSRPGQGRTEAFF. The CDR3 region has the DNA TGTGCCAGTAGCAGACCGGGACAGGGACGCACTGAAGCTTTCTTT.

In regard to this clone: This likely comes from a read error, as the CDR3 has no conserved phenylalanine or tryptophan at its end. It is unclear where the CDR3 begins or ends on the DNA, so no DNA is shown, and the CDR3 is as TCRdb lists it. V usage is TRBV6-1 and J usage is TRBJ1-2; TRBD1 is the table's D call, not checked against the DNA. Germline V lookup: CDR1 MNHNS, CDR2 SASEGT. Both ends counted, the CDR3 spans 15 residues. CDR3 sequence: CASSEVGDRGYGYAL.

This chain joins TRBV27 and TRBJ1-5; 7 bases are shared with TRBD1. After removal of 6 bases from V and 4 bases from J, the junction contained 3 bases not matched to a gene. Germline CDR1 and CDR2: MNHEY and SMNVEV (reference sequence). The length of the CDR3 is 13 residues. This CDR3 is CASSQDRNQPQHF. Here the CDR3 DNA reads TGTGCCAGCAGCCAGGACAGGAATCAGCCCCAGCATTTT.

The chain has TRBV20-1 and TRBJ2-5; the match to TRBD2 covers 11 bases. Unmatched junction bases numbered 15, after V lost 5 bases and J lost 1 base. The CDR3 is 18 residues long. The V gene's germline CDR1 is DFQATT and CDR2 SNEGSKA (reference sequence). In DNA form, the CDR3 reads TGCAGTGCTTCATTAGAACTAAGACTAGCGGGGATCCAAGAGACCCAGTACTTC. This gives the protein CSASLELRLAGIQETQYF.